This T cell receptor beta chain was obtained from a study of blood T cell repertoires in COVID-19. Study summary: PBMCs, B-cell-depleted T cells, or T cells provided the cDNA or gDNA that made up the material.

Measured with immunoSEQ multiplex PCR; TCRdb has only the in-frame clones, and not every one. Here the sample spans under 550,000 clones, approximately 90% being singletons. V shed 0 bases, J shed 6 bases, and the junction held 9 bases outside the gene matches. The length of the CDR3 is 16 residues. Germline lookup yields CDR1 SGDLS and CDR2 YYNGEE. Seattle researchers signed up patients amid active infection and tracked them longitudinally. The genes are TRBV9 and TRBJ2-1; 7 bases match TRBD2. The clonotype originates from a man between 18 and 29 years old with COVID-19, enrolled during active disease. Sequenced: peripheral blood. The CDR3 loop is CASSVEVWTRGNEQFF. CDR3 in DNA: TGTGCCAGCAGCGTAGAGGTGTGGACTAGAGGCAATGAGCAGTTCTTC.